A single sample gave rise to the 27 T cell receptor beta chains below, sequenced in a study of T cells in Graves' hyperthyroidism and ophthalmopathy. Amplified TCR beta CDR3 regions came from RNA transcripts. The TCR CDR3 was amplified in a first-round RT-PCR using the HTBI primer set. MiXCR, applied by TCRdb to the multiplex PCR reads, yields one record per CDR3 protein. The table shows a few hundred thousand distinct CDR3 sequences, with 40% to 50% occurring only once. The sample consisted of peripheral blood or thyroid tissue (not recorded which). These receptors originate from an adult woman with Graves' disease, either hyperthyroidism or ophthalmopathy (not recorded which).

Concerning this clonotype itself: It may be a read error: a sequence one base away is much more abundant. V usage is TRBV6-5 and J usage is TRBJ2-5; the match to TRBD1 covers 8 bases. This CDR3 comprises 12 residues. J was trimmed by 4 bases and V by 11 bases; bases with no gene match: 6. Germline CDR1 is MNHEY and CDR2 is SVGAGI. The CDR3 spells CAARGPVETQYF. CDR3 nucleotide sequence: TGTGCCGCCAGGGGGCCGGTAGAGACCCAGTACTTC.

The V and J genes are TRBV20-1 and TRBJ2-7; TRBD2 agrees at 10 bases. There are 15 residues in the CDR3. Germline CDR1 and CDR2: DFQATT and SNEGSKA (reference sequence). After removal of 0 bases from V and 0 bases from J, the junction contained 2 bases not matched to a gene. The CDR3 protein is CSARDASGSSYEQYF. The CDR3 DNA reads as TGCAGTGCTAGAGATGCTAGCGGGAGCTCCTACGAGCAGTACTTC.

This clonotype was detected ten times or more. This chain joins TRBV20-1 and TRBJ2-5, with D possibly TRBD2 on 5 matching bases. The V end lost 0 bases, the J end lost 5 bases, and 16 bases lay between the germline ends. Germline V gene data show CDR1 as DFQATT and CDR2 as SNEGSKA (reference sequence). The CDR3 has 15 amino acids. The chain's CDR3 is CSARDLGLVTETQYF. Written as DNA, the CDR3 is TGCAGTGCTAGAGATCTTGGACTTGTGACTGAGACCCAGTACTTC.

This clonotype showed up many times. Here the CDR3 reads CSAEDRANYGYTF. DNA of the CDR3: TGCAGTGCTGAGGACAGAGCTAACTATGGCTACACCTTC. J is TRBJ1-2 and V is TRBV20-1; D may be TRBD1 (6 bases). The CDR3 runs to 13 residues. With 5 bases removed from V and 0 bases from J, the gap between germline ends came to 10 bases. In germline, CDR1 is DFQATT, CDR2 SNEGSKA (reference sequence).

This clonotype was counted only a few times. A much larger clone is a single base away; this may be a read error. The chain employs TRBV7-8 and TRBJ1-5, with a weak D call TRBD1 (6 bases). V was pared by 3 bases and J by 1 base, with 13 bases between. The CDR3 extends over 16 amino acids. Germline V gene sequence: CDR1 SGHVS, CDR2 FQNEAQ. The CDR3 sequence is CASSFRGIGSNQPQHF. The CDR3 DNA follows: TGTGCCAGCAGCTTCAGGGGAATCGGGAGCAATCAGCCCCAGCATTTT. The variable domain in full, completed from reference TRBV7-8 and TRBJ1-5, reads GAGVSQSPRYKVAKRGQDVALRCDPISGHVSLFWYQQALGQGPEFLTYFQNEAQLDKSGLPSDRFFAERPEGSVSTLKIQRTQQEDSAVYLCASSFRGIGSNQPQHFGDGTRLSIL.

This clonotype was found a few times. The rearrangement links TRBV29-1 to TRBJ2-5; D unresolved. There are 12 residues in the CDR3. V was trimmed by 7 bases and J by 1 base, leaving 10 bases between them. Germline V lookup: CDR1 SQVTM, CDR2 ANQGSEA. CDR3 sequence: CSEGRSQETQYF. For the CDR3, the DNA is TGCAGCGAAGGCCGGAGCCAAGAGACCCAGTACTTC.

This clonotype was counted only a few times. The CDR3 reads CASSVRGGSYEQYF. CDR3 DNA sequence: TGTGCCAGCAGCGTCCGAGGGGGCTCCTACGAGCAGTACTTC. The J gene is TRBJ2-7, the V gene TRBV9; possibly TRBD1 for D (6 bases). V was trimmed by 2 bases and J by 0 bases, leaving 9 bases between them. The CDR3 extends over 14 amino acids. CDR1 is SGDLS and CDR2 is YYNGEE in the germline V gene.

The V gene is TRBV2, the J gene TRBJ2-7; TRBD1 aligns across 8 bases. Trimming removed 7 bases from V and 3 bases from J; junction bases left unmatched: 5. The CDR3 consists of 13 residues. CDR1 and CDR2 from the germline V gene are SNHLY and FYNNEI. CDR3 in amino acids: CASKWDRNYEQYF. CDR3 sequence (DNA): TGTGCCAGCAAGTGGGACAGGAACTACGAGCAGTACTTC. The full variable domain, in which reference TRBV2 and TRBJ2-7 provide the parts outside the CDR3, is EPEVTQTPSHQVTQMGQEVILRCVPISNHLYFYWYRQILGQKVEFLVSFYNNEISEKSEIFDDQFSVERPDGSNFTLKIRSTKLEDSAMYFCASKWDRNYEQYFGPGTRLTVT.

The gene calls are TRBV2 and TRBJ1-2; no firm D call. This CDR3 region has 12 residues. The V gene's germline CDR1 is SNHLY and CDR2 FYNNEI. Deletions cut 7 bases from V and 2 bases from J, with 8 bases between. CDR3 loop: CASIYSNYGYTF. The CDR3 DNA reads TGTGCCAGCATCTACTCAAACTATGGCTACACCTTC.

This clonotype was observed a handful of times. This chain joins TRBV28 and TRBJ1-5; 8 nucleotides align to TRBD1. This CDR3 region has 13 residues. Germline loops: CDR1 MDHEN, CDR2 SYDVKM. Trimming at V came to 7 bases and at J to 8 bases, leaving 7 bases not matched to a gene. The CDR3 nucleotides are TGTGCCAGCACCAGACAGGGGAGTAAGCCCCAGCATTTT. This sequence encodes CASTRQGSKPQHF.

The V gene is TRBV7-9, the J gene TRBJ1-1; 11 bases agree with TRBD1. The V gene end was trimmed by 7 bases and the J gene end by 4 bases; junction bases not matched to a gene: 8. The CDR3 extends over 15 amino acids. Per germline, CDR1 SEHNR and CDR2 FQNEAQ (reference sequence). The CDR3 coding sequence is TGTGCCAGCACCCTCCGGGACAGGGGGGCCACTGAAGCTTTCTTT. This sequence encodes CASTLRDRGATEAFF.

CDR3 amino acids: CASSDRRQSNYGYTF. CDR3 DNA sequence: TGCGCCAGCAGTGATCGACGGCAATCTAACTATGGCTACACCTTC. The chain joins TRBV10-1 to TRBJ1-2; D gene uncertain. This CDR3 comprises 15 residues. CDR1 WNHNN and CDR2 SYGVQD come from the germline V gene (reference sequence). Trimming pared 3 bases from V and 0 bases from J, leaving 11 bases between.

The rearrangement joins TRBV18 to TRBJ2-7; TRBD1 is a possible D gene (6 bases). The CDR3 sequence is 13 residues long. Trimming left V 3 bases short and J 3 bases short, with 9 bases between. Germline loops: CDR1 KGHSH, CDR2 LQKENI. The CDR3 DNA is TGTGCCAGCTCACCTCTGACAGGCTACGAGCAGTACTTC. As protein: CASSPLTGYEQYF.

This clonotype was observed many times. The rearrangement uses TRBV20-1 and TRBJ1-4; D gene unclear. The V gene's germline CDR1 is DFQATT and CDR2 SNEGSKA (reference sequence). This CDR3 comprises 13 residues. Trimming cost V 6 bases and J 5 bases, with 13 bases left between them. Written as DNA, the CDR3 is TGCAGTGCCGCCGGGAGAGGGAATGAAAAACTGTTTTTT. It yields the protein CSAAGRGNEKLFF.

The sample holds a few counts of this clonotype. V usage is TRBV25-1 and J usage is TRBJ1-3; maybe TRBD1 (5 bases). Trimming pared 4 bases from V and 2 bases from J, leaving 12 bases between. Germline CDR1 MGHDK, CDR2 SYGVNS. CDR3 length: 15 amino acids. The DNA of the CDR3 is TGTGCCAGCAGTGGTACCGGGGGACCTGGAAACACCATATATTTT. It specifies CASSGTGGPGNTIYF.

This clonotype was observed at least ten times. The chain employs TRBV7-3 and TRBJ2-2, with D perhaps TRBD1 (6 bases). The CDR3 runs to 14 residues. Germline V gene data show CDR1 as SGHTA and CDR2 as FQGTGA. The germline V and J ends were trimmed by 4 bases and 10 bases, with 16 bases remaining between them. The CDR3 region is CASSSTLTGAELFF. In DNA form, the CDR3 reads TGTGCCAGCAGCTCCACATTGACAGGAGCGGAGCTGTTTTTT.

This clonotype was detected ten times or more. The chain recombines TRBV19 with TRBJ2-2; D ambiguous. The germline gives CDR1 LNHDA, CDR2 SQIVND (reference sequence). The ends were cut back, 5 bases at V and 8 bases at J, with 9 bases in the middle. The CDR3 is made up of 12 amino acids. Here the CDR3 DNA reads TGTGCCAGTAGTGCCACAAAGGGGGAGCTGTTTTTT. Protein sequence: CASSATKGELFF.

Worth noting for this clonotype: With a much larger clone just one base away, this may be a read error. The chain uses TRBV10-3 and TRBJ2-2, with D perhaps matching TRBD2 (5 bases). CDR3 size: 16 residues. V was cut by 6 bases and J by 2 bases, with 16 bases left in between. Germline V gene lookup returns CDR1 ENHRY and CDR2 SYGVKD. This CDR3 reads CAISLSVGVNTGELFF. CDR3 sequence (DNA): TGTGCCATCAGCCTTTCAGTCGGGGTAAACACCGGGGAGCTGTTTTTT.

In this sample, this clonotype turned up many times. The chain links TRBV19 to TRBJ1-1; D perhaps matches TRBD1 (5 bases). This CDR3 has 15 residues. Per the germline V gene, CDR1 is LNHDA and CDR2 is SQIVND (reference sequence). Deletions cut 5 bases from V and 5 bases from J, with 18 bases between. CDR3 coding DNA: TGTGCCAGTAGTTTCGGGACGGCTCAGATAACTGAAGCTTTCTTT. Translation gives CASSFGTAQITEAFF.

This clonotype was seen only once. The gene calls are TRBV9 and TRBJ2-7; D is possibly TRBD1 (5 bases). The end of the DNA fits TRBJ2-5 better, so the J call may be wrong. Germline-derived CDR1 and CDR2 are SGDLS and YYNGEE. The CDR3 is 16 residues long. CDR3 in DNA: TGTGCCAGCAGCGTAGAGCAGGGCGCGGCCCAAGAGACCCAGTACTTC. It specifies CASSVEQGAAQETQYF.

The chain joins TRBV5-6 to TRBJ2-7, with a possible D match to TRBD2 (6 bases). In germline, CDR1 is SGHDT, CDR2 YYEEEE. The V gene lost 0 bases and the J gene lost 2 bases, with 12 bases spanning the gap. This CDR3 has 15 residues. CDR3 nucleotide sequence: TGTGCCAGCAGCTTGGCCTCGGGAGTGACCTACGAGCAGTACTTC. Its protein is CASSLASGVTYEQYF.

Many counts were recorded for this clonotype. The rearrangement links TRBV7-9 to TRBJ1-6; 7 positions agree with TRBD1. This CDR3 has 15 amino acids. V dropped 5 bases and J dropped 7; count of bases not matched to a gene: 8. Germline CDR1 is SEHNR and CDR2 is FQNEAQ (reference sequence). CDR3 sequence (DNA): TGTGCCAGCAGCGACAGGGCCACCTCGAATTCACCCCTCCACTTT. This codes for CASSDRATSNSPLHF.

As regards this clonotype: A read error may be the cause here, since a much bigger clone is one base away. The chain recombines TRBV5-1 with TRBJ2-7, with D tentatively TRBD1 (6 bases). The CDR3 consists of 16 residues. CDR1 is SGHRS, CDR2 YFSETQ, per germline. The DNA of the CDR3 is TGCGCCAGCAGCTTGGTTCCCGGGACAACCACCTACGAGCAGTGCTTC. Translation: CASSLVPGTTTYEQCF.

The genes are TRBV29-1 and TRBJ2-7, with D possibly matching TRBD2 (6 bases). The CDR3 spans 12 residues. Per germline, CDR1 SQVTM and CDR2 ANQGSEA. CDR3 in amino acids: CSFTGEPYEQYF. CDR3 bases: TGCAGTTTTACGGGGGAGCCCTACGAGCAGTACTTC.

This clonotype showed up just a few times. The chain uses TRBV7-9 and TRBJ2-1; maybe TRBD1 (7 bases). Trimming removed 6 bases at V and 8 bases at J, with 11 bases between. The germline CDR1 and CDR2 sequences are SEHNR and FQNEAQ (reference sequence). The CDR3 has 12 residues. The CDR3 loop reads CASSSRGDEQFF. The CDR3 region has the DNA TGTGCCAGCAGTTCCAGGGGGGATGAGCAGTTCTTC.

Notes on this clonotype: One end of the junction fails to match germline, which may point to a read error. V gene TRBV5-5 combines with J gene TRBJ2-7; D may match TRBD1 or TRBD2 (7 bases each). The assigned J gene may be wrong: the sequence end matches TRBJ2-5 better. The CDR3 loop spans 15 amino acids. Germline values: CDR1 SGHKS, CDR2 YYEKEE (reference sequence). The CDR3 is CASSQGGAEQETQYF. Here the CDR3 DNA reads TGCGCCAGCAGCCAGGGGGGGGCGGAGCAAGAGACCCAGTACTTC.

The chain recombines TRBV5-1 with TRBJ2-7, with 9 bases lining up with TRBD1. CDR3 length: 14 residues. Germline loops: CDR1 SGHRS, CDR2 YFSETQ. V gave up 0 bases and J gave up 5 bases; unmatched junction bases: 3. The CDR3 sequence is CASSLAGQGHEQYF. DNA for the CDR3: TGCGCCAGCAGCTTGGCGGGACAGGGACACGAGCAGTACTTC.